This T cell receptor beta chain was recovered during a study of blood T cell repertoires in COVID-19. Study as a whole: From T cells, B-cell-depleted T cells, or PBMCs came the material, which was cDNA or gDNA.

With 3 bases removed from V and 2 bases from J, the gap between germline ends came to 7 bases. CDR3 length equals 14 residues. Per germline, CDR1 SNHLY and CDR2 FYNNEI. Per the original data handling: Cell counts per sample came from amplifying reference gene primers. Produced via immunoSEQ multiplex PCR; TCRdb's table is partial and in-frame only. That table supplies the V and J calls and clone size; D and trimming were determined from the DNA. The data show a few hundred thousand clones, around 89% seen once. Residents of 20 to 25 US areas, aged roughly 18 to 89 years, made up the participants. Grouping used clinical history reported by participants in a survey and questionnaire.

The chain couples TRBV2 to TRBJ1-4; D unresolved. Sequenced input: PBMCs or T cells enriched from blood (not recorded which). This receptor was identified in a man aged 30-40 years who had recovered from COVID-19. This chain's CDR3 is CASSEARTNEKLFF. Written as DNA, the CDR3 is TGTGCCAGCAGTGAGGCCAGGACTAATGAAAAACTGTTTTTT.